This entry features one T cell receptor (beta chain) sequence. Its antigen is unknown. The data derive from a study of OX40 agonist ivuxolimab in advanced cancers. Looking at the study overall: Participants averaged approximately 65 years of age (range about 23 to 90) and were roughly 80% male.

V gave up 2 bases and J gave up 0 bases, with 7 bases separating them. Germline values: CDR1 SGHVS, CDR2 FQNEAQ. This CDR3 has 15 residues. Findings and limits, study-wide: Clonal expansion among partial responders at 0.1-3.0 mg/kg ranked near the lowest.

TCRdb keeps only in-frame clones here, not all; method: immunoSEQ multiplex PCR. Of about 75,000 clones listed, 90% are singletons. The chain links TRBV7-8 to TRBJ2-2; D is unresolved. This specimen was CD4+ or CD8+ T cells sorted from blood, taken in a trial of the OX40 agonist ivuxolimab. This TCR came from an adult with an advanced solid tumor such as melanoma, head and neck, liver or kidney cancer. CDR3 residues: CASSLLASNTGELFF. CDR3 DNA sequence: TGTGCCAGCAGCTTATTGGCGTCGAACACCGGGGAGCTGTTTTTT.